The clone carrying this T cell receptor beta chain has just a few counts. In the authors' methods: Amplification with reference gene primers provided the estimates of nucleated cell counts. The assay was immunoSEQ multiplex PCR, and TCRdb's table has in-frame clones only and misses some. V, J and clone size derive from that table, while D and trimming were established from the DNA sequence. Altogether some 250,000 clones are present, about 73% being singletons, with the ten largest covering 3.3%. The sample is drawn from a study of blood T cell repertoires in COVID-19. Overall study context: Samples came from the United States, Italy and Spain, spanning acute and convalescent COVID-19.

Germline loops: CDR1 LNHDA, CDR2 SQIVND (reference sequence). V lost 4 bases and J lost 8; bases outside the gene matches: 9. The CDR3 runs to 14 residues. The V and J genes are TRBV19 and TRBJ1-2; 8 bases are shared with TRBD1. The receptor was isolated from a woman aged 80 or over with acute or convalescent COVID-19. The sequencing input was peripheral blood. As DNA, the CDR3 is TGTGCCAGTAGTAGCTCGGACAGGGTAGGAGGCTACACCTTC. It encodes CASSSSDRVGGYTF.